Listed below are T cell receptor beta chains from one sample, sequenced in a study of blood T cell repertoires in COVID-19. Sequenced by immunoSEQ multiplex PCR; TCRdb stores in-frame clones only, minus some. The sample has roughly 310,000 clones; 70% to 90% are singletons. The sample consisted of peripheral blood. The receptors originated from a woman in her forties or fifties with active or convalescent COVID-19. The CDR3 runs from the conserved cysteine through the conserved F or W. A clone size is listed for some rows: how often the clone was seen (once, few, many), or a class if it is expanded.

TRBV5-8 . CASSLDTPANTGELFF
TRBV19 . CASSAGGRLVPETQYF
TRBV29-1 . CSLRTSGRYNEQFF
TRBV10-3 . CAISEGGYSNQPQHF
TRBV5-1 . CASSGDRENTIYF
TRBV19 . CASSIWGLAGGLSTDTQYF
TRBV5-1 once CASSFLQGVTDTQYF
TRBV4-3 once CASSQDEFGSYNEQFF
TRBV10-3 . CAISPSKGADYGYTF
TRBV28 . CASSLAGLYEQYF
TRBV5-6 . CASSLAGRGEYEQYF
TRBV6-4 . CASIDTEAFF
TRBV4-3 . CASRHLAGGHQETQYF